This T cell receptor beta chain was captured in a study of glioma-infiltrating T cells. The CDR3 spans 12 residues. From germline, CDR1 is SNHLY and CDR2 FYNNEI. This clonotype was observed at least ten times. One end of the junction does not line up with germline, which may come from a read error. Amplification of TCR alpha and beta CDR3 regions from RNA used iRepertoire nested multiplex PCR. For one-step reverse transcription and amplification, roughly 100-400 ng of tissue mRNA or PBMC total RNA was used. TCRdb re-called the multiplex PCR reads with MiXCR, one entry per CDR3 protein. The sample includes approximately 90,000 distinct CDR3 sequences, about 25% of them seen just once.

Sequenced material: glioma tissue, nonneoplastic brain tissue, or PBMCs (not recorded which). The TCR sequence derives from a human donor with low-grade glioma or glioblastoma, undergoing nonglioma brain surgery, or in good health (not recorded which). V and J are TRBV2 and TRBJ2-3, with D perhaps TRBD2 (5 bases). The CDR3: CAGSGDTDTQYF. Written as DNA, the CDR3 is TGTGCCGGCAGCGGTGACACAGATACGCAGTATTTT.